The clone carrying this T cell receptor beta chain was counted only a few times. These data originate in a study of blood T cells in healthy people across ages. Sample-barcoded 5' priming and a J-beta primer mix drove a second PCR of about 6 to 11 cycles. MiXCR, run by TCRdb on the 5' RACE reads, gives a single entry per CDR3 protein. The table has 550,000 to 750,000 distinct CDR3 sequences, over 20% seen once; the top ten hold roughly 3.4%. The CDR3 loop spans 16 amino acids. The trim removed 5 bases at V and 2 bases at J, leaving 11 bases unmatched. This chain connects TRBV12-3 or TRBV12-4 to TRBJ2-5; 7 nucleotides agree with TRBD2. The TCR originated in a man between 65 and 85 years old in good health. Sequenced input: blood. The CDR3 sequence is CASSVRGGAGQETQYF. CDR3 nucleotides: TGTGCCAGCAGTGTCCGGGGTGGAGCGGGACAAGAGACCCAGTACTTC.